One sample yielded the 21 T cell receptor beta chains listed below, sequenced in a study of cytomegalovirus exposure and HLA in healthy donors. The PCR contained 60 Vbeta and 13 Jbeta primers. Profiled with immunoSEQ multiplex PCR; TCRdb holds only in-frame clones, not every one. The sample consists of about 130,000 clones, roughly 85% of them appearing once. Sequenced input: PBMCs. These receptors were taken from a woman in her 30s in good health and CMV-seropositive.

V and J are TRBV7-9 and TRBJ2-3, with 8 bases lining up with TRBD2. Per the germline V gene, CDR1 is SEHNR and CDR2 is FQNEAQ (reference sequence). Unmatched junction bases numbered 4, after V lost 1 base and J lost 1 base. The CDR3 spans 16 residues. The CDR3 protein is CASSLVRAGGTDTQYF. CDR3 DNA sequence: TGTGCCAGCAGCTTAGTTCGAGCGGGAGGCACAGATACGCAGTATTTT.

The chain recombines TRBV11-1 with TRBJ2-7; 7 nucleotides align to TRBD1. This CDR3 is built from 13 residues. CDR1 is SGHAT, CDR2 FQDESV, per germline (reference sequence). V lost 3 bases to trimming and J lost 4 bases; unmatched junction nucleotides: 3. In nucleotides, the CDR3 is TGTGCCAGCAGCTTGGGACAGCTATACGAGCAGTACTTC. As protein: CASSLGQLYEQYF.

This chain links TRBV4-2 with TRBJ1-2; the D gene is possibly TRBD1 (6 bases). The CDR3 contains 12 residues. Trimming took off 0 bases at V and 8 bases at J, with 7 bases between the two ends. CDR1 is LGHNA and CDR2 is YNFKEQ in the germline V gene. In nucleotides, the CDR3 is TGTGCCAGCAGCCAAGAAACAGGGGGCTACACCTTC. Translation gives CASSQETGGYTF.

The chain carries TRBV10-3 and TRBJ1-4; TRBD1 aligns across 10 bases. Germline V gene sequence: CDR1 ENHRY, CDR2 SYGVKD. Trimming cost V 2 bases and J 6 bases; bases outside gene matches: 0. CDR3 length: 14 residues. The CDR3 coding sequence is TGTGCCATCAGTGAGGGACAGGGGGATGAAAAACTGTTTTTT. Its translation: CAISEGQGDEKLFF.

The V gene is TRBV28, the J gene TRBJ2-7; 8 bases agree with TRBD1. Trimming cost V 6 bases and J 3 bases; bases outside gene matches: 7. The CDR3 length is 14 residues. The germline V gene has CDR1 MDHEN and CDR2 SYDVKM. The CDR3 coding sequence is TGTGCCAGCAGGAAGGCCGGGACAGGCTACGAGCAGTACTTC. Translated: CASRKAGTGYEQYF. The whole variable domain, remainder taken from reference TRBV28 and TRBJ2-7, is DVKVTQSSRYLVKRTGEKVFLECVQDMDHENMFWYRQDPGLGLRLIYFSYDVKMKEKGDIPEGYSVSREKKERFSLILESASTNQTSMYLCASRKAGTGYEQYFGPGTRLTVT.

This chain uses TRBV6-6 with TRBJ1-3, with D perhaps matching TRBD1 (5 bases). Trimming removed 2 bases from V and 4 bases from J, with 15 bases in between. This CDR3 contains 16 residues. Germline V gene data show CDR1 as MNHNY and CDR2 as SVGAGI (reference sequence). The CDR3 spells CASSYSRGHGGNTIYF. CDR3 DNA: TGTGCCAGCAGTTACAGCCGAGGACATGGAGGAAACACCATATATTTT.

The chain couples TRBV7-8 to TRBJ1-5, with a possible D match to TRBD1 (6 bases). CDR1 is SGHVS and CDR2 is FQNEAQ in the germline V gene. The CDR3 is 18 amino acids. Trimming removed 3 bases at V and 0 bases at J, with 18 bases between. CDR3 in amino acids: CASSFGVQGVGSNQPQHF. The CDR3 bases are TGTGCCAGCAGCTTCGGGGTACAGGGTGTCGGTAGCAATCAGCCCCAGCATTTT.

The genes are TRBV9 and TRBJ2-3; D is unclear. V lost 0 bases and J lost 1, with 9 bases in between. The CDR3 spans 15 residues. Per the germline V gene, CDR1 is SGDLS and CDR2 is YYNGEE. CDR3 loop: CASSVDGGGTDTQYF. DNA for the CDR3: TGTGCCAGCAGCGTAGACGGCGGAGGCACAGATACGCAGTATTTT.

J is TRBJ1-2 and V is TRBV2, with no clear D. The CDR3 spans 12 residues. V lost 4 bases and J 8 bases, leaving 11 bases between the germline ends. In germline, CDR1 is SNHLY, CDR2 FYNNEI. The CDR3 region has the DNA TGTGCCAGCAGTGGACCCCCGGGGGGCTACACCTTC. Amino acids: CASSGPPGGYTF.

The chain employs TRBV30 and TRBJ1-4; D is unclear. Trimming shortened V by 0 bases and J by 14 bases, and 10 bases separated the two germline ends. CDR1 GTSNPN and CDR2 SVGIG come from the germline V gene (reference sequence). This CDR3 has 11 amino acids. CDR3 in amino acids: CAWSVSGSLFF. The CDR3 DNA sequence: TGTGCCTGGAGTGTTAGTGGGAGCCTGTTTTTT.

J is TRBJ2-5 and V is TRBV30; possible D gene TRBD1, 6 bases. V shed 0 bases and J shed 6 bases, with 14 bases lying between them. The germline V gene encodes CDR1 GTSNPN and CDR2 SVGIG (reference sequence). The CDR3 consists of 14 residues. CDR3 protein: CAWSVSVRGKTQYF. Here the CDR3 DNA reads TGTGCCTGGAGTGTATCCGTCAGGGGAAAGACCCAGTACTTC.

This rearrangement joins TRBV11-2 to TRBJ2-7; 7 bases align to TRBD1. V was pared by 3 bases and J by 4 bases, with 6 bases of the junction left unmatched. The CDR3 is 14 residues long. CDR1 is SGHAT and CDR2 is FQNNGV in the germline V gene. CDR3 residues: CASSFYRGDYEQYF. The CDR3 DNA is TGTGCCAGCAGCTTTTACAGGGGCGATTACGAGCAGTACTTC.

This chain connects TRBV5-1 to TRBJ2-5; D is perhaps TRBD1 (7 bases). There are 15 residues in the CDR3. V was cut by 6 bases and J by 2 bases, with 17 bases left in between. From germline, CDR1 is SGHRS and CDR2 YFSETQ. CDR3 DNA sequence: TGCGCCAGCACTACCTCAGGGGGGCCTCAAGAGACCCAGTACTTC. This translates into CASTTSGGPQETQYF.

The CDR3 protein is CASSLLGGDGYTF. The CDR3 nucleotides read TGTGCCAGCAGTTTACTGGGGGGGGATGGCTACACCTTC. The J gene is TRBJ1-2, the V gene TRBV27; possible D gene TRBD1, 5 bases. The V and J ends lost 2 bases and 6 bases respectively, with 10 bases between them. This CDR3 has 13 amino acids. Per the germline V gene, CDR1 is MNHEY and CDR2 is SMNVEV (reference sequence).

This chain joins TRBV4-1 and TRBJ1-1, with D maybe TRBD1 (5 bases). The CDR3 has 19 amino acids. Per the germline V gene, CDR1 is MGHRA and CDR2 is YSYEKL. V was clipped by 1 base and J by 1 base, with 22 bases between them. For the CDR3, the DNA is TGCGCCAGCAGCCAAGGGAGGGCAAAGTCTCCTAGGGGGAACACTGAAGCTTTCTTT. Amino acid sequence: CASSQGRAKSPRGNTEAFF.

The CDR3 sequence is CASSLAQGLTDTQYF. The DNA for the CDR3 is TGTGCCAGCAGCTTAGCGCAGGGTCTGACAGATACGCAGTATTTT. The rearrangement links TRBV7-9 to TRBJ2-3; maybe TRBD1 (5 bases). Germline assignment: CDR1 SEHNR and CDR2 FQNEAQ (reference sequence). V lost 0 bases and J 3 bases, leaving 10 bases between the germline ends. CDR3 length: 15 amino acids.

A single count supports this clone. The chain recombines TRBV5-1 with TRBJ2-3; 7 bases match TRBD1. This CDR3 has 15 amino acids. The V gene end was trimmed by 2 bases and the J gene end by 2 bases; junction bases not matched to a gene: 5. The germline V gene has CDR1 SGHRS and CDR2 YFSETQ. In nucleotides, the CDR3 is TGCGCCAGCAGCTTACTGACAGGGAACACAGATACGCAGTATTTT. This sequence encodes CASSLLTGNTDTQYF.

This chain joins TRBV5-4 and TRBJ2-7; 8 positions agree with TRBD1. CDR1 is SGHNT, CDR2 YYREEE, per germline (reference sequence). V lost 3 bases and J lost 0; bases outside the gene matches: 8. The CDR3 has 16 amino acids. CDR3 sequence reads: CASSSGTGPSSYEQYF. The DNA for the CDR3 is TGTGCCAGCAGCTCCGGGACAGGCCCCAGCTCCTACGAGCAGTACTTC.

The chain employs TRBV7-9 and TRBJ2-7; no clear D. This CDR3 is built from 14 residues. Germline CDR1 and CDR2: SEHNR and FQNEAQ (reference sequence). Trimming shortened V by 1 base and J by 3 bases, and 10 bases separated the two germline ends. CDR3 amino acids: CASSLGQNNYEQYF. CDR3 nucleotides: TGTGCCAGCAGCTTAGGGCAGAATAACTACGAGCAGTACTTC.

The rearrangement uses TRBV28 and TRBJ2-7, with D possibly matching TRBD1 (5 bases). Germline CDR1 reads MDHEN; CDR2 reads SYDVKM. V lost 6 bases and J 0 bases, leaving 21 bases between the germline ends. CDR3 length: 17 residues. This CDR3 is CASSPIGTGPSSYEQYF. The CDR3 DNA follows: TGTGCCAGCAGCCCTATCGGAACAGGCCCAAGCTCCTACGAGCAGTACTTC.

V gene TRBV6-1 combines with J gene TRBJ1-2; 9 nucleotides align to TRBD1. Looked up from germline, CDR1 is MNHNS and CDR2 is SASEGT. This CDR3 spans 14 amino acids. With 10 bases clipped from V and 4 bases from J, the junction kept 10 bases outside the gene matches. In nucleotides, the CDR3 is TGTGCCACCTCACGGGACAGGGACAGCTATGGCTACACCTTC. This gives the protein CATSRDRDSYGYTF.